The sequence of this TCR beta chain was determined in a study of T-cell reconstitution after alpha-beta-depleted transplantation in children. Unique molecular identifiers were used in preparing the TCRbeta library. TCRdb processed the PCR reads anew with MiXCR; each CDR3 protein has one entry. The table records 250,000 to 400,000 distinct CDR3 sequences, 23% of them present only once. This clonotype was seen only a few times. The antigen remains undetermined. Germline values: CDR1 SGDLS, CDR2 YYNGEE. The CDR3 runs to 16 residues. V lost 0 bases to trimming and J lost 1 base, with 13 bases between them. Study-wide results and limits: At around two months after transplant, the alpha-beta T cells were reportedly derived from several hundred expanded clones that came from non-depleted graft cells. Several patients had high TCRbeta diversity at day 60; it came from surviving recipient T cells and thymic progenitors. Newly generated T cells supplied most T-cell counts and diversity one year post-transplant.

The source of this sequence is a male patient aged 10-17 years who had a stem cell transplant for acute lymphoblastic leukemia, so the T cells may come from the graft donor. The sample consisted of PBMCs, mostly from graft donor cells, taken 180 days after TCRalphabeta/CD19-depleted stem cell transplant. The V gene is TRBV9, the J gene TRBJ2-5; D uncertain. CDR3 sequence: CASSVGDKPFQETQYF. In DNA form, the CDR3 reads TGTGCCAGCAGCGTAGGAGACAAACCCTTCCAAGAGACCCAGTACTTC.